Here is one T cell receptor (beta chain) with its context. Germline V CDR1 and CDR2: LNHNV, YYDKDF (reference sequence). This CDR3 is built from 14 residues. V lost 2 bases and J 1 base, leaving 8 bases between the germline ends. The sample belongs to a study of blood T cells in healthy people across ages. Study background: Template switching retrieved approximately one barcoded beta molecule for each two T cells.

A J-beta primer mix and a sample-barcoded 5' primer were used in a second PCR of roughly 6 to 12 cycles. A 12-random-nucleotide template-switch adaptor tagged each cDNA molecule. TCRdb re-analysed the 5' RACE reads in MiXCR, keeping a single row per CDR3 protein. The repertoire holds some 920,000 distinct CDR3 sequences, with roughly 50% as singletons. Each sample yielded at least 5 micrograms of PBMC total RNA. The sequence was collected from a woman aged 55-70 years in good health. V is TRBV15 and J is TRBJ1-1; D gene ambiguous. Material: blood. The CDR3 sequence: CATSRHRQNTEAFF. CDR3 nucleotide sequence: TGTGCCACCAGCAGACACCGACAGAACACTGAAGCTTTCTTT.